Following are 28 T cell receptor beta chains from one sample sequenced in a study of blood T cell repertoires in COVID-19. Using immunoSEQ multiplex PCR, the repertoire was profiled, and TCRdb retains in-frame clones only, with some absent. The table shows under 250,000 clones, with around 82% occurring only once. Sequencing was done on a sample of peripheral blood. These receptors came from a woman in her twenties or thirties who had recovered from COVID-19.

The chain combines TRBV6-5 with TRBJ1-1; maybe TRBD1 (5 bases). Trimming stripped 0 bases from V and 7 bases from J, with 15 bases between. This CDR3 contains 15 residues. Germline-derived CDR1 and CDR2 are MNHEY and SVGAGI. The CDR3 here is CASSYSYAGGLEAFF. CDR3 nucleotide sequence: TGTGCCAGCAGTTACTCGTATGCGGGGGGACTTGAAGCTTTCTTT.

The chain links TRBV24-1 to TRBJ1-1, with D tentatively TRBD1 (5 bases). This CDR3 contains 14 residues. V was trimmed by 3 bases and J by 4 bases, leaving 11 bases between them. Germline assignment: CDR1 KGHDR and CDR2 SFDVKD. The CDR3 bases are TGTGCCACCAGTGATAGCGCGGGGCCCACTGAAGCTTTCTTT. Translation gives CATSDSAGPTEAFF.

V is TRBV10-3 and J is TRBJ2-3; TRBD2 agrees at 7 bases. With 2 bases clipped from V and 3 bases from J, the junction kept 5 bases outside the gene matches. CDR1 and CDR2 from the germline V gene are ENHRY and SYGVKD. The CDR3 is 15 residues long. This CDR3 is CAISEGLVGTDTQYF. CDR3 nucleotides: TGTGCCATCAGTGAGGGACTAGTCGGGACAGATACGCAGTATTTT.

This rearrangement joins TRBV6-5 to TRBJ2-1; 8 bases line up with TRBD2. Germline V lookup: CDR1 MNHEY, CDR2 SVGAGI. CDR3 size: 13 residues. Trimming took 8 bases from V and 2 from J; bases not matched to a gene: 2. This chain's CDR3 is CASRRGAYNEQFF. CDR3 sequence (DNA): TGTGCCAGCCGGCGGGGGGCCTACAATGAGCAGTTCTTC.

This chain joins TRBV15 and TRBJ2-2; 10 nucleotides agree with TRBD1. Trimming cost V 3 bases and J 1 base; bases outside gene matches: 11. Germline CDR1 is LNHNV and CDR2 is YYDKDF (reference sequence). The CDR3 is 19 amino acids. The chain's CDR3 is CATSRIRDRGVWNTGELFF. The CDR3 DNA follows: TGTGCCACCAGCAGGATCCGGGACAGGGGTGTTTGGAACACCGGGGAGCTGTTTTTT.

This clone was seen once. The genes are TRBV24-1 and TRBJ2-3; maybe TRBD1 (5 bases). The germline gives CDR1 KGHDR, CDR2 SFDVKD. V was trimmed by 9 bases and J by 2 bases, leaving 14 bases between them. The CDR3 extends over 14 amino acids. The CDR3 sequence is CATAQGFFTDTQYF. The CDR3 DNA reads as TGTGCCACCGCCCAGGGATTTTTCACAGATACGCAGTATTTT.

CDR3 DNA: TGTGCCAGCAGCCTTAGGGTAGGGGCCGGGTACGAGCAGTACTTC. This gives the protein CASSLRVGAGYEQYF. This chain joins TRBV3-1 (or the pseudogene TRBV3-2) and TRBJ2-7, with a weak D call TRBD1 (5 bases). In germline, CDR1 is LGHDT, CDR2 YNNKEL (reference sequence). CDR3 length equals 15 residues. V shed 4 bases and J shed 4 bases, with 17 bases lying between them.

The chain couples TRBV10-2 to TRBJ2-1; TRBD2 is a possible D gene (6 bases). V was cut by 0 bases and J by 5 bases, with 11 bases left in between. The CDR3 has 15 amino acids. Germline lookup yields CDR1 WSHSY and CDR2 SAAADI. DNA of the CDR3: TGCGCCAGCAGTGAGTCGACGGGAGTCCACAATGAGCAGTTCTTC. Translation gives CASSESTGVHNEQFF.

The genes are TRBV6-6 and TRBJ1-1; D is unclear. Germline CDR1 reads MNHNY; CDR2 reads SVGAGI (reference sequence). The CDR3 is made up of 9 amino acids. V was cut by 6 bases and J by 10 bases, with 6 bases left in between. The CDR3 DNA follows: TGTGCCAGCAGCCCGGGAGCTTTCTTT. Translated: CASSPGAFF.

The rearrangement uses TRBV13 and TRBJ1-1, with D unresolved. CDR3 length: 12 amino acids. V lost 1 base and J lost 8, with 8 bases in between. Germline CDR1 is PRHDT and CDR2 is FYEKMQ (reference sequence). The CDR3 nucleotides read TGTGCCAGCAGCTTAGTGGTCGGGGAAGCTTTCTTT. Translated, it gives CASSLVVGEAFF.

The chain is built from TRBV9 and TRBJ2-1; D not resolved. CDR1 is SGDLS, CDR2 YYNGEE, per germline. The CDR3 loop spans 12 amino acids. Between the trimmed V and J ends, which lost 7 bases and 8 bases, there was a span of 13 bases. The CDR3 protein is CASSQSGYEQFF. For the CDR3, the DNA is TGTGCCAGCTCACAGTCCGGCTATGAGCAGTTCTTC. Full variable domain (remainder filled in from reference TRBV9 and TRBJ2-1): DSGVTQTPKHLITATGQRVTLRCSPRSGDLSVYWYQQSLDQGLQFLIQYYNGEERAKGNILERFSAQQFPDLHSELNLSSLELGDSALYFCASSQSGYEQFFGPGTRLTVL.

V is TRBV19 and J is TRBJ1-1; D may be TRBD1 (6 bases). The CDR3 is 15 residues long. The germline V and J ends were trimmed by 4 bases and 4 bases, with 16 bases remaining between them. Germline CDR1 and CDR2: LNHDA and SQIVND (reference sequence). The DNA for the CDR3 is TGTGCCAGTAGTAAGAAGACCCAGGGGCGCACTGAAGCTTTCTTT. Residues: CASSKKTQGRTEAFF.

The CDR3 sequence: CASSSADRGQSEQFF. In DNA form, the CDR3 reads TGCGCCAGCAGCTCGGCGGACAGGGGGCAGAGTGAGCAGTTCTTC. The chain employs TRBV5-1 and TRBJ2-1; 11 bases are shared with TRBD1. This CDR3 has 15 amino acids. J gave up 9 bases and V 3 bases, and 8 bases lay outside the gene matches. CDR1 and CDR2 (germline): SGHRS, YFSETQ.

The chain is built from TRBV29-1 and TRBJ1-2; maybe TRBD1 (6 bases). The CDR3 has 12 residues. Trimming took off 6 bases at V and 8 bases at J, with 16 bases between the two ends. Germline CDR1 is SQVTM and CDR2 is ANQGSEA. CDR3 coding DNA: TGCAGCGTACCTGACAGGAACGGGGGCTACACCTTC. Translating it yields CSVPDRNGGYTF.

The rearrangement joins TRBV30 to TRBJ2-7; TRBD2 agrees at 12 bases. This CDR3 has 16 amino acids. The ends lost 0 bases at V and 4 bases at J; junction bases unmatched: 7. Germline assignment: CDR1 GTSNPN and CDR2 SVGIG (reference sequence). CDR3 in amino acids: CAWSVGLAGWKYEQYF. CDR3 in DNA: TGTGCCTGGAGTGTAGGACTAGCGGGATGGAAGTACGAGCAGTACTTC.

This clone was picked up many times. This CDR3 reads CASSQSRDRNTINEQYF. The DNA of the CDR3 is TGCGCCAGCAGTCAATCTAGGGACAGGAATACTATCAACGAGCAGTACTTC. J is TRBJ2-7 and V is TRBV23-1; 8 nucleotides match TRBD1. TRBV23-1 belongs to the ORF category, with a function that is uncertain. The CDR3 length is 17 residues. The junction had 12 bases not matched to a gene; V was cut back by 0 bases and J by 5 bases.

The V and J genes are TRBV5-5 and TRBJ1-1; perhaps TRBD1 as D (5 bases). The V gene lost 4 bases and the J gene lost 4 bases, with 17 bases spanning the gap. The germline V gene encodes CDR1 SGHKS and CDR2 YYEKEE (reference sequence). The CDR3 is 15 amino acids. CDR3 loop: CASSTRWEGSTEAFF. CDR3 nucleotide sequence: TGTGCCAGCAGCACACGGTGGGAGGGGAGCACTGAAGCTTTCTTT.

The V and J genes are TRBV30 and TRBJ2-7; 8 bases fit TRBD1. This CDR3 has 14 residues. J was trimmed by 5 bases and V by 4 bases; bases with no gene match: 10. In germline, CDR1 is GTSNPN, CDR2 SVGIG (reference sequence). CDR3 nucleotides: TGTGCCTGGAACCGCGGGACAGGAACCCACGAGCAGTACTTC. Its protein is CAWNRGTGTHEQYF.

The chain carries TRBV29-1 and TRBJ2-5, with D tentatively TRBD1 (6 bases). Deletions cut 7 bases from V and 1 base from J, with 16 bases between. CDR1 and CDR2 (germline): SQVTM, ANQGSEA. The CDR3 is 14 residues long. The DNA for the CDR3 is TGCAGCGACTACTCGACAGGCCGCCAAGAGACCCAGTACTTC. Encoded protein: CSDYSTGRQETQYF. The full variable domain, its missing parts supplied by reference TRBV29-1 and TRBJ2-5, is SAVISQKPSRDICQRGTSLTIQCQVDSQVTMMFWYRQQPGQSLTLIATANQGSEATYESGFVIDKFPISRPNLTFSTLTVSNMSPEDSSIYLCSDYSTGRQETQYFGPGTRLLVL.

The chain carries TRBV3-1 (or the pseudogene TRBV3-2) and TRBJ1-2, with D possibly being TRBD1 (5 bases). This CDR3 comprises 14 residues. V was pared by 2 bases and J by 6 bases, with 13 bases between. From germline, CDR1 is LGHDT and CDR2 YNNKEL (reference sequence). The CDR3 DNA follows: TGTGCCAGCAGCCAACGCGACAGTTTGAATGGCTACACCTTC. Its translation: CASSQRDSLNGYTF.

The V and J genes are TRBV9 and TRBJ1-2; unclear D gene. V was shortened by 6 bases and J by 0 bases, with 15 bases between the two germline ends. CDR1 and CDR2 (germline): SGDLS, YYNGEE. The CDR3 covers 15 residues. CDR3 in DNA: TGTGCCAGCACCCCTCGCCCCACAGCTAACTATGGCTACACCTTC. It encodes CASTPRPTANYGYTF.

The genes are TRBV5-1 and TRBJ1-2; D unresolved. The V end lost 1 base, the J end lost 6 bases, and 13 bases lay between the germline ends. From germline, CDR1 is SGHRS and CDR2 YFSETQ. The CDR3 extends over 14 amino acids. The DNA of the CDR3 is TGCGCCAGCAGCTTGTCGCCAGACTTCGATGGCTACACCTTC. Protein: CASSLSPDFDGYTF. Supplemented by reference TRBV5-1 and TRBJ1-2, the full variable domain reads KAGVTQTPRYLIKTRGQQVTLSCSPISGHRSVSWYQQTPGQGLQFLFEYFSETQRNKGNFPGRFSGRQFSNSRSEMNVSTLELGDSALYLCASSLSPDFDGYTFGSGTRLTVV.

The V and J genes are TRBV6-6 and TRBJ2-2; no clear D gene. Germline V CDR1 and CDR2: MNHNY, SVGAGI (reference sequence). V lost 7 bases to trimming and J lost 6 bases, with 6 bases between them. The CDR3 contains 11 residues. The CDR3 protein is CASTVPGELFF. CDR3 nucleotide sequence: TGTGCCAGCACGGTTCCCGGGGAGCTGTTTTTT.

The chain uses TRBV28 and TRBJ2-1, with 9 nucleotides matching TRBD2. The CDR3 length is 16 residues. J lost 3 bases, V lost 5 bases, and 8 bases had no gene match. Germline V gene sequence: CDR1 MDHEN, CDR2 SYDVKM. The CDR3 coding sequence is TGTGCCAGCAGTATGCCAGGCGGGAGGGTCTACAATGAGCAGTTCTTC. Protein: CASSMPGGRVYNEQFF.

The rearrangement uses TRBV19 and TRBJ2-1, with TRBD1 identical over 9 bases. The V and J ends lost 10 bases and 0 bases, in that order; junction bases with no gene match: 13. The CDR3 has 17 residues. The germline gives CDR1 LNHDA, CDR2 SQIVND (reference sequence). The CDR3, as DNA: TGTGCCACCTTCCCGGGACAGGGCTATAGCTCCTACAATGAGCAGTTCTTC. It is translated as CATFPGQGYSSYNEQFF.

The rearrangement links TRBV10-1 to TRBJ2-2, with 7 bases that match TRBD1. The CDR3 is 13 residues long. V lost 7 bases, J lost 3 bases, and 2 bases stayed unmatched. Germline CDR1 WNHNN, CDR2 SYGVQD (reference sequence). DNA for the CDR3: TGCGCCAGCAATACAGGGGACACCGGGGAGCTGTTTTTT. The encoded protein is CASNTGDTGELFF.

The rearrangement uses TRBV29-1 and TRBJ1-1, with D perhaps matching TRBD1 (5 bases). The germline CDR1 and CDR2 sequences are SQVTM and ANQGSEA. The CDR3 has 14 residues. Trimming cost V 4 bases and J 0 bases, with 12 bases left between them. CDR3 in amino acids: CSVGRGDLNTEAFF. The CDR3 nucleotides read TGCAGCGTTGGGAGGGGCGACCTGAACACTGAAGCTTTCTTT. The variable domain in full, with the rest retrieved from reference TRBV29-1 and TRBJ1-1, is SAVISQKPSRDICQRGTSLTIQCQVDSQVTMMFWYRQQPGQSLTLIATANQGSEATYESGFVIDKFPISRPNLTFSTLTVSNMSPEDSSIYLCSVGRGDLNTEAFFGQGTRLTVV.

This clone was seen a handful of times. The CDR3 DNA is TGTGCCAGCAGCTTGTCCTATGAGCAGTTCTTC. It yields the protein CASSLSYEQFF. This chain joins TRBV11-1 and TRBJ2-1, with unresolved D. The CDR3 sequence is 11 residues long. Trimming removed 3 bases at V and 8 bases at J, with 5 bases between. Germline V gene lookup returns CDR1 SGHAT and CDR2 FQDESV (reference sequence). The whole variable domain, filled in from reference TRBV11-1 and TRBJ2-1, reads EAEVAQSPRYKITEKSQAVAFWCDPISGHATLYWYRQILGQGPELLVQFQDESVVDDSQLPKDRFSAERLKGVDSTLKIQPAELGDSAMYLCASSLSYEQFFGPGTRLTVL.